This record looks at one TCR beta chain sequence and its context. Its specificity is unknown. Here immunoSEQ multiplex PCR was the method, and the copy in TCRdb shows in-frame clones only, minus some. This repertoire shows some 99,000 clones, around nine tenths found once; its top ten account for 0.5%. The germline V gene encodes CDR1 SGHRS and CDR2 YFSETQ. The V end was cut by 1 base, the J end by 4 bases, with 5 bases between. There are 12 residues in the CDR3. The source of the sample is a study of OX40 agonist ivuxolimab in advanced cancers. Study-level findings and limits: It was also the case that some nonresponders had low normalized T-cell clonal expansion. Mean expanded clone counts were higher in CD8+ than CD4+ T cells.

The V call is TRBV5-1, the J call TRBJ1-2; D gene unclear. The receptor was derived from an adult with an advanced solid tumor such as melanoma, head and neck, liver or kidney cancer. Material: CD4+ or CD8+ T cells sorted from blood, obtained in a trial of the OX40 agonist ivuxolimab. CDR3 region: CASSLIGYGYTF. CDR3 DNA sequence: TGCGCCAGCAGCTTGATAGGCTATGGCTACACCTTC.